Listed below are T cell receptor beta chains from one sample, sequenced in a study of T cell responses to AZD1222 COVID-19 vaccine. The assay was immunoSEQ multiplex PCR, and TCRdb's table has in-frame clones only and misses some. The sample holds about 150,000 clones, approximately 87% seen once. The source material was peripheral blood, sampled on day 0 of MenACWY control vaccination. All receptors come from an adult in good health. Each CDR3 is given with its conserved first and last residue. The D gene is left open where the match is weak. A clone size is listed for some rows: how often the clone was seen (once, few, many), or a class if it is expanded.

TRBJ2-5,TRBD2,TRBV14,NA,CASSPRLAGGPFQETQYF
TRBJ2-2,TRBD1,TRBV4-2,NA,CASSPSGTGNTGELFF
TRBJ2-5,NA,TRBV13,NA,CASSENRQETQYF
TRBJ1-3,NA,TRBV7-9,few,CASSLILTGSDTIYF
TRBJ2-3,NA,TRBV7-2,NA,CASRQGTDTQYF
TRBJ2-7,TRBD2,TRBV4-2,once,CASSQVSGSYEQYF
TRBJ1-5,NA,TRBV10-3,NA,CATTTGFNQPQHF
TRBJ1-2,TRBD1,TRBV5-1,NA,CASSPKGQGLLYGYTF
TRBJ1-1,NA,TRBV11-2,NA,CASSLAWGGTEAFF
TRBJ1-5,NA,TRBV7-2,NA,CASSFRVTNQPQHF
TRBJ2-6,NA,TRBV28,NA,CASSLGGVGANVLTF
TRBJ1-1,NA,TRBV10-2,NA,CASSGAGGGLPTEAFF
TRBJ2-5,NA,TRBV27,NA,CASSSHGETQYF
TRBJ1-5,NA,TRBV18,NA,CASSPPVEGMSNQPQHF
TRBJ1-5,NA,TRBV27,NA,CASSPGQFGNQPQHF
TRBJ1-3,NA,TRBV9,NA,CASSVYAGDSGNTIYF
TRBJ1-4,NA,TRBV24-1,NA,CATSDFGGRGKLFF
TRBJ1-2,NA,TRBV28,NA,CASSNPGTDYGYTF
TRBJ1-6,NA,TRBV5-6,NA,CASSPGDGQPYNSPLHF
TRBJ1-1,TRBD1,TRBV28,few,CASSLGTGGWAEAFF
TRBJ1-2,NA,TRBV29-1,NA,CSAETPSYGYTF
TRBJ2-1,NA,TRBV6-5,NA,CASRLRGEQFF
TRBJ1-2,NA,TRBV6-5,NA,CAGARMDSDYGYTF
TRBJ1-4,NA,TRBV12-2,NA,CASRLALAPTNEKLFF
TRBJ2-7,NA,TRBV11-2,NA,CASSSHRLSLSYEQYF
TRBJ2-1,TRBD2,TRBV18,NA,CASSPGVAGPTEQFF
TRBJ1-5,NA,TRBV24-1,NA,CATSDYMGQPQHF
TRBJ1-1,NA,TRBV27,NA,CASSLGRNTEAFF
TRBJ2-1,TRBD2,TRBV5-1,once,CASSGGLAGLVLYEQFF
TRBJ1-2,TRBD1,TRBV24-1,NA,CATSEDGTGGGYTF
TRBJ1-1,TRBD1,TRBV2,NA,CASYQDRGTEAFF
TRBJ1-6,TRBD1,TRBV5-1,NA,CASSPVQGASSPLHF
TRBJ2-3,TRBD2,TRBV4-2,NA,CASSQAAGGADTQYF
TRBJ2-3,NA,TRBV25-1,NA,CASSGPGRTDTQYF
TRBJ2-7,NA,TRBV4-2,NA,CASSQAWDSRRSEQYF
TRBJ1-5,NA,TRBV24-1,NA,CATSDFDRNQPQHF
TRBJ1-1,NA,TRBV5-1,few,CASSSGTYNTEAFF
TRBJ2-5,NA,TRBV19,NA,CASKTAPQETQYF
TRBJ2-7,TRBD2,TRBV7-8,NA,CASSLGLAAPYEQYF
TRBJ2-4,NA,TRBV6-1,NA,CASSERGQNIQYF
TRBJ2-7,NA,TRBV5-3,NA,CARSLRVKAYEQYF
TRBJ2-3,NA,TRBV5-1,NA,CASIRSGGSTDTQYF
TRBJ2-7,NA,TRBV5-6,NA,CASSQGRWYEQYF